The rows below give T cell receptor beta chains drawn from one sample of a study of siplizumab effects on memory and regulatory T cells. Repertoires were generated with immunoSEQ multiplex PCR, while TCRdb's copy carries only in-frame clones and drops some. Among roughly 60,000 clones listed, 90% to 95% were seen once. The sequenced material came from CD8+ T cells sorted from blood. The receptor source for this set is a human donor in good health. Both conserved end residues are part of each CDR3. A D gene is named only where the DNA matches it firmly. Clone size is stated in some rows and not others, as once, few, many or a class when expanded.

once	17	TRBJ2-3	TRBV15	-	TGTGCCACCAGCAGAGATGCGACAGATCGGCGGGGAGATACGCAGTATTTT	CATSRDATDRRGDTQYF
-	14	TRBJ2-3	TRBV4-3	TRBD2	TGCGCCAGCAGCCCGGAGCGGGACACAGATACGCAGTATTTT	CASSPERDTDTQYF
-	11	TRBJ1-4	TRBV7-3	-	TGTGCCAGCAGCTTAGGGGTAAAACTGTTTTTT	CASSLGVKLFF
-	16	TRBJ2-1	TRBV27	TRBD2	TGTGCCAGCAGTATAAAGCGGACTAGCGGGAGCTATGAGCAGTTCTTC	CASSIKRTSGSYEQFF
-	14	TRBJ2-5	TRBV29-1	-	TGCAGCGTTGAAGATCACGCATACCAAGAGACCCAGTACTTC	CSVEDHAYQETQYF
-	17	TRBJ2-1	TRBV7-2	TRBD2	TGTGCCAGCAGCTCCGAATCGGGGACTAGCGGAAACAATGAGCAGTTCTTC	CASSSESGTSGNNEQFF
-	14	TRBJ2-5	TRBV28	TRBD1	TGTGCCAGCAGGTCGACAGGGTTCCAAGAGACCCAGTACTTC	CASRSTGFQETQYF
-	14	TRBJ2-2	TRBV27	-	TGTGCCAGCAGTCGGGACGGACACACCGGGGAGCTGTTTTTT	CASSRDGHTGELFF
once	16	TRBJ2-7	TRBV23-1	-	TGCGCCAGCAGTCAGGAAGGACGGCTACTGTCCTACGAGCAGTACTTC	CASSQEGRLLSYEQYF
-	14	TRBJ2-1	TRBV28	-	TGTGCCAGCAGACAAGTCGCGACGTACAATGAGCAGTTCTTC	CASRQVATYNEQFF
-	14	TRBJ2-6	TRBV7-6	-	TGTGCCTCTAGGCCTATGGAGGGGGCCAACGTCCTGACTTTC	CASRPMEGANVLTF
-	17	TRBJ2-5	TRBV10-3	TRBD1	TGTGCCATCAGTGAGTCGATAGGGACAGGATTGATGGAGACCCAGTACTTC	CAISESIGTGLMETQYF
-	19	TRBJ2-1	TRBV4-1	TRBD2	TGCGCCAGCAGCCACCGACTAGCGGGAAAAACGCTCTCCTACAATGAGCAGTTCTTC	CASSHRLAGKTLSYNEQFF
-	18	TRBJ1-5	TRBV23-1	-	TGCGCCAGCAGTCATTCGACCAACCGGGACACTGGGCATCAGCCCCAGCATTTT	CASSHSTNRDTGHQPQHF
-	16	TRBJ2-7	TRBV28	TRBD1	TGTGCCAGCAGTCAACCTCCGGGACAGGGTTTCTACGAGCAGTACTTC	CASSQPPGQGFYEQYF
-	14	TRBJ2-1	TRBV6-1	TRBD1	TGTGCCAGCACGACCAGGGGGTATTACAATGAGCAGTTCTTC	CASTTRGYYNEQFF
few	18	TRBJ2-7	TRBV5-1	-	TGCGCCAGCAGCTTGGTTGGGGGGCGCGTTACGGGCACCCACGAGCAGTACTTC	CASSLVGGRVTGTHEQYF
-	11	TRBJ2-5	TRBV5-1	-	TGCGCCAGCAGCTACCAAGAGACCCAGTACTTC	CASSYQETQYF
once	16	TRBJ2-1	TRBV7-9	TRBD2	TGTGCCAGCAGCTTAGCGGGGACGGGAGGGCCGGGTGAGCAGTTCTTC	CASSLAGTGGPGEQFF
-	15	TRBJ2-3	TRBV4-1	TRBD2	TGCGCCAGCAGCCAAAGCGGGAGGACGGGGGATACGCAGTATTTT	CASSQSGRTGDTQYF
-	13	TRBJ2-2	TRBV7-3	-	TGTGCCAGCAGCTTGGCGGAAACCGGGGAGCTGTTTTTT	CASSLAETGELFF
-	14	TRBJ2-7	TRBV27	-	TGTGCCAGCAGTTTCGGGGATACAACCTACGAGCAGTACTTC	CASSFGDTTYEQYF
once	15	TRBJ2-5	TRBV4-3	-	TGCGCCAGCAGCCCCTTGGGGGCGGGAGAAGAGACCCAGTACTTC	CASSPLGAGEETQYF
-	16	TRBJ2-7	TRBV4-3	TRBD2	TGCGCCAGCGGGAGGGAACTAGCGGGATTCTCCTACGAGCAGTACTTC	CASGRELAGFSYEQYF
-	10	TRBJ1-2	TRBV6-4	-	TGTGCCAGCAGTGACTTCCGGGTTTACTTC	CASSDFRVYF
-	16	TRBJ2-3	TRBV29-1	TRBD2	TGCAGCGTTGAAGGGGTAGGGCGGGAGCTAGCAGATACGCAGTATTTT	CSVEGVGRELADTQYF
-	14	TRBJ2-7	TRBV9	-	TGTGCCAGCAGCGTAGTAGCGGAGAACTACGAGCAGTACTTC	CASSVVAENYEQYF
-	15	TRBJ2-1	TRBV4-2	TRBD2	TGTGCCAGCAGCCACACCGGACTAGCTGAAGATGAGCAGTTCTTC	CASSHTGLAEDEQFF
-	14	TRBJ2-7	TRBV10-2	-	TGCGCCAGCGTGGCCGTTGTGAGCTCCTACGAGCAGTACTTC	CASVAVVSSYEQYF
few	14	TRBJ1-1	TRBV5-1	-	TGCGCCAGCAGCCCTGAACCCTCGGGAAATGAAGCTTTCTTT	CASSPEPSGNEAFF
-	13	TRBJ1-1	TRBV30	-	TGTGCCTGGAGTCCAATCGAGGGGCAGGAAGCTTTCTTT	CAWSPIEGQEAFF
-	15	TRBJ2-1	TRBV28	TRBD1	TGTGCCAGCAGCAGGACAGGGAGCTCCTACAATGAGCAGTTCTTC	CASSRTGSSYNEQFF
-	11	TRBJ2-3	TRBV4-3	-	TGCGCCAGCAGCCAAGGGGATACGCAGTATTTT	CASSQGDTQYF
-	15	TRBJ1-1	TRBV9	-	TGTGCCAGCAATGAGGGGGGCGATTGGAACACTGAAGCTTTCTTT	CASNEGGDWNTEAFF
-	17	TRBJ1-1	TRBV5-5	-	TGTGCCAGCAGCATACGGACACCCCCGCTGATGAACACTGAAGCTTTCTTT	CASSIRTPPLMNTEAFF
once	17	TRBJ2-1	TRBV7-9	-	TGTGCCAGCAGCTTATCCCTCGGAGGGAGCTCCTACAATGAGCAGTTCTTC	CASSLSLGGSSYNEQFF
-	15	TRBJ1-6	TRBV30	-	TGTGCCTGGAGCGTCGGGCCGACTCCGGGATCACCCCTCCACTTT	CAWSVGPTPGSPLHF
-	12	TRBJ2-1	TRBV19	-	TGTGCCAGTAGTTCTGGGTTGAATGAGCAGTTCTTC	CASSSGLNEQFF
-	17	TRBJ1-1	TRBV28	-	TGTGCCAGCAGACGCCAGGACAGACTTGGTAAAAGGACTGAAGCTTTCTTT	CASRRQDRLGKRTEAFF
-	14	TRBJ1-2	TRBV9	-	TGTGCCAGCAGCGTAGAGGCCCGTAACGGTGGCTACACCTTC	CASSVEARNGGYTF
-	16	TRBJ2-7	TRBV11-2	TRBD2	TGTGCCAGCAGCTTCGGGACTAGCGGACTTTACTACGAGCAGTACTTC	CASSFGTSGLYYEQYF
once	12	TRBJ2-1	TRBV19	-	TGTGCCAGTGGAGGGGGTGCCGGTGAGCAGTTCTTC	CASGGGAGEQFF
-	13	TRBJ1-2	TRBV28	-	TGTGCCAGCAGTGAACAGGGATCGTATGGCTACACCTTC	CASSEQGSYGYTF
-	15	TRBJ2-3	TRBV2	TRBD2	TGTGCCAGCAGTTCCGGGACTAGCGTCACAGATACGCAGTATTTT	CASSSGTSVTDTQYF
-	14	TRBJ2-5	TRBV5-1	-	TGCGCCAGCAGCTTCGAGGGTGGGGAGGAGACCCAGTACTTC	CASSFEGGEETQYF
-	14	TRBJ2-1	TRBV28	TRBD2	TGTGCCAGCGAGGAGCGGGACTCCTACAATGAGCAGTTCTTC	CASEERDSYNEQFF
-	15	TRBJ2-1	TRBV7-9	-	TGTGCCAGCAGCTTAGAGTGGAGCTCCTACAATGAGCAGTTCTTC	CASSLEWSSYNEQFF
-	12	TRBJ2-2	TRBV5-1	-	TGCGCCAGCAGCACGAACACCGGGGAGCTGTTTTTT	CASSTNTGELFF
-	16	TRBJ2-7	TRBV7-2	TRBD2	TGTGCCAGCAGCTTAGCTTGGGGGGGTAGATCCTACGAGCAGTACTTC	CASSLAWGGRSYEQYF
-	15	TRBJ2-7	TRBV2	-	TGTGCCAGCCACAGTACCGGGACGGTCTCGTACGAGCAGTACTTC	CASHSTGTVSYEQYF
-	12	TRBJ1-1	TRBV9	-	TGTGCCAGCAGCGAGATAGGGAGTGAAGCTTTCTTT	CASSEIGSEAFF
once	15	TRBJ2-1	TRBV7-6	-	TGTGCCAGCAGCTTAGGGGGACTTCCCGGCAATGAGCAGTTCTTC	CASSLGGLPGNEQFF
-	13	TRBJ2-5	TRBV5-1	-	TGCGCCAGCAGCAGTCGTGAGGCGGTGGACCAGTACTTC	CASSSREAVDQYF
-	14	TRBJ2-7	TRBV5-8	TRBD1	TGTGCCAGCAGCCACCGGGACAGACTCTACGAGCAGTACTTC	CASSHRDRLYEQYF